One sample yielded the 27 T cell receptor beta chains listed below, sequenced in a study of blood T cell repertoires in COVID-19. TCRdb's copy holds only in-frame clones and misses some; the assay was immunoSEQ multiplex PCR. The table has 140,000 to 150,000 clones, 85% to 90% seen once. Material for sequencing was peripheral blood. These receptors were collected from a man older than 75 with acute or convalescent COVID-19.

Here the CDR3 reads CASSSSDSYEQYF. In DNA form, the CDR3 reads TGTGCCAGCAGCTCCTCGGACAGCTACGAGCAGTACTTC. V gene TRBV11-3 combines with J gene TRBJ2-7; D possibly corresponds to TRBD1 (6 bases). V shed 4 bases and J shed 3 bases, with 10 bases lying between them. The CDR3 is 13 amino acids. CDR1 is SGHNT and CDR2 is YENEEA in the germline V gene.

The chain links TRBV18 to TRBJ1-5; 7 positions match TRBD1. Germline V gene data show CDR1 as KGHSH and CDR2 as LQKENI. This CDR3 comprises 15 residues. The J segment lost 4 bases and the V segment lost 3 bases, leaving 6 bases of the junction unmatched. CDR3: CASSPTGSPNQPQHF. CDR3 nucleotides: TGTGCCAGCTCACCGACAGGGTCCCCAAATCAGCCCCAGCATTTT.

The V call is TRBV27, the J call TRBJ1-4, with 7 bases lining up with TRBD1. The germline gives CDR1 MNHEY, CDR2 SMNVEV (reference sequence). The trim removed 7 bases at V and 5 bases at J, leaving 19 bases unmatched. CDR3 length: 18 amino acids. The CDR3 bases are TGTGCCAGCAACCACCACCCCCCCCGGACAGGAGAGAATGAAAAACTGTTTTTT. Translating gives CASNHHPPRTGENEKLFF.

The chain recombines TRBV10-3 with TRBJ2-2; 10 nucleotides match TRBD1. Germline assignment: CDR1 ENHRY and CDR2 SYGVKD. V shed 8 bases, J shed 1 base, and the junction held 4 bases outside the gene matches. The CDR3 runs 15 residues. This CDR3 reads CAIGGTGVNTGELFF. The DNA for the CDR3 is TGTGCCATCGGGGGGACAGGGGTGAACACCGGGGAGCTGTTTTTT.

The genes are TRBV18 and TRBJ2-6; no clear D gene. Germline V gives CDR1 KGHSH, CDR2 LQKENI. V was pared by 3 bases and J by 4 bases, with 7 bases between. The CDR3 is made up of 14 amino acids. CDR3 DNA sequence: TGTGCCAGCTCACCGGGCTTGGGGGCCAACGTCCTGACTTTC. This gives the protein CASSPGLGANVLTF.

This rearrangement joins TRBV5-1 to TRBJ2-1; 9 bases agree with TRBD2. J lost 0 bases, V lost 3 bases, and 1 base had no gene match. In germline, CDR1 is SGHRS, CDR2 YFSETQ. The CDR3 is made up of 15 amino acids. The CDR3 spells CASSSTSGSYNEQFF. CDR3 sequence (DNA): TGCGCCAGCAGCTCGACTAGCGGCTCCTACAATGAGCAGTTCTTC.

The gene calls are TRBV7-2 and TRBJ1-4; D is undetermined. Trimming removed 5 bases from V and 0 bases from J, with 7 bases in between. The germline gives CDR1 SGHTA, CDR2 FQGNSA. The CDR3 consists of 14 residues. The CDR3 DNA is TGTGCCAGCAGCCGTGTTGCAACTAATGAAAAACTGTTTTTT. It encodes CASSRVATNEKLFF.

As to this clone: The identical CDR3 is also encoded by other nucleotide sequences in the sample. The chain links TRBV6-2 or TRBV6-3 to TRBJ2-2; D is undetermined. The V gene lost 2 bases and the J gene lost 4 bases, with 8 bases spanning the gap. Germline V CDR1 and CDR2: MNHEY, SVGEGT. The CDR3 length is 14 residues. In DNA form, the CDR3 reads TGTGCCAGCAGTTACAAGCGCGTCACCGGGGAGCTGTTTTTT. It encodes CASSYKRVTGELFF.

The J gene is TRBJ1-2, the V gene TRBV18; D is unclear. The V gene lost 1 base and the J gene lost 6 bases, with 12 bases spanning the gap. The CDR3 runs 14 residues. CDR1 and CDR2 from the germline V gene are KGHSH and LQKENI. Written as DNA, the CDR3 is TGTGCCAGCTCACCACTAAGGGAGGTGGATGGCTACACCTTC. Translation gives CASSPLREVDGYTF.

The table lists this clone with a count of one. The chain recombines TRBV9 with TRBJ2-7; 8 bases are a match to TRBD1. CDR1 is SGDLS and CDR2 is YYNGEE in the germline V gene. This CDR3 has 14 residues. V shed 0 bases, J shed 3 bases, and the junction held 2 bases outside the gene matches. This CDR3 reads CASSVGTGIYEQYF. Here the CDR3 DNA reads TGTGCCAGCAGCGTAGGGACAGGGATCTACGAGCAGTACTTC.

The gene calls are TRBV13 and TRBJ1-2, with unresolved D. CDR1 is PRHDT, CDR2 FYEKMQ, per germline (reference sequence). The length of the CDR3 is 13 residues. The V end was cut by 3 bases, the J end by 0 bases, with 5 bases between. The DNA of the CDR3 is TGTGCCAGCAGCTTCAGTTCTAACTATGGCTACACCTTC. Translated: CASSFSSNYGYTF.

The chain joins TRBV20-1 to TRBJ2-2; D call uncertain. CDR3 size: 11 residues. Germline CDR1 is DFQATT and CDR2 is SNEGSKA (reference sequence). The V and J ends lost 5 bases and 8 bases respectively, with 9 bases between them. The CDR3, as DNA: TGCAGTGCTCCCCTTTTGGGGGAGCTGTTTTTT. Protein: CSAPLLGELFF.

This clone was recorded once. V usage is TRBV24-1 and J usage is TRBJ1-5, with unresolved D. This CDR3 has 14 amino acids. CDR1 KGHDR and CDR2 SFDVKD come from the germline V gene. V was clipped by 3 bases and J by 2 bases, with 7 bases between them. Written as DNA, the CDR3 is TGTGCCACCAGTGATACCCAGGGCAATCAGCCCCAGCATTTT. Amino acid sequence: CATSDTQGNQPQHF.

In regard to this clone: Other DNA sequences in this sample translate to the same CDR3. The CDR3 reads CASSQSNTEAFF. The CDR3 region has the DNA TGTGCCAGCAGCCAAAGCAACACTGAAGCTTTCTTT. This chain links TRBV3-1 (or the pseudogene TRBV3-2) with TRBJ1-1; no definite D call. Per germline, CDR1 LGHDT and CDR2 YNNKEL (reference sequence). This CDR3 region has 12 residues. V lost 2 bases to trimming and J lost 2 bases, with 3 bases between them.

The chain couples TRBV30 to TRBJ2-3, with a weak D call TRBD2 (6 bases). The germline V gene has CDR1 GTSNPN and CDR2 SVGIG (reference sequence). V was trimmed by 7 bases and J by 0 bases, leaving 20 bases between them. The CDR3 covers 16 residues. CDR3 nucleotides: TGTGCCTACACACATGGGGCGGGGTTAAGCACAGATACGCAGTATTTT. It is translated as CAYTHGAGLSTDTQYF.

The chain carries TRBV19 and TRBJ1-3; D unclear. Trimming removed 8 bases at V and 4 bases at J, with 15 bases between. The CDR3 sequence is 14 residues long. The germline gives CDR1 LNHDA, CDR2 SQIVND (reference sequence). The CDR3 bases are TGTGCCAGTTCTTATGACCGGGGAGGAAACACCATATATTTT. This codes for CASSYDRGGNTIYF.

In its sample, this clone was seen once. The V gene is TRBV3-1 (or the pseudogene TRBV3-2), the J gene TRBJ2-1, with TRBD1 matching 8 bases. V dropped 4 bases and J dropped 7; count of bases not matched to a gene: 3. This CDR3 has 13 amino acids. Germline V lookup: CDR1 LGHDT, CDR2 YNNKEL (reference sequence). CDR3 sequence reads: CASSRDRLNEQFF. The DNA for the CDR3 is TGTGCCAGCAGCCGGGACAGGTTAAATGAGCAGTTCTTC.

The rearrangement uses TRBV5-3 and TRBJ2-5, with 8 bases identical to TRBD1. Being an ORF, TRBV5-3 has a function that is uncertain. Germline trimming cut 3 bases from V and 1 base from J; bases unmatched to any gene: 2. The CDR3 is 14 amino acids. The CDR3 region is CARSWTGRQETQYF. In DNA, the CDR3 is TGTGCCAGAAGCTGGACAGGGCGCCAAGAGACCCAGTACTTC.

The CDR3 DNA sequence: TGTGCCAGCAGTGAACAGGGGGCCCTCACAGATACGCAGTATTTT. Translated: CASSEQGALTDTQYF. The V gene is TRBV11-3, the J gene TRBJ2-3; 9 bases align to TRBD1. The CDR3 runs 15 residues. The V and J ends lost 6 bases and 2 bases, in that order; junction bases with no gene match: 6. The germline V gene has CDR1 SGHNT and CDR2 YENEEA.

The count of this clone is one. The chain couples TRBV28 to TRBJ1-2; D possibly corresponds to TRBD1 (5 bases). Germline-derived CDR1 and CDR2 are MDHEN and SYDVKM. V lost 6 bases and J lost 6, with 11 bases in between. The CDR3 contains 12 residues. The CDR3 DNA reads as TGTGCCAGCAGGGGGCAGCCCAATGGCTACACCTTC. Translating it yields CASRGQPNGYTF.

This chain uses TRBV23-1 with TRBJ1-3, with D unresolved. TRBV23-1 is identified as an open reading frame with a role that is uncertain. The CDR3 has 19 amino acids. V lost 0 bases and J 0 bases, leaving 18 bases between the germline ends. CDR3 nucleotide sequence: TGCGCCAGCAGTCAATCCTGTGTCTTGGCGGGGATCTCTGGAAACACCATATATTTT. Encoded protein: CASSQSCVLAGISGNTIYF.

This clone was counted a few times. V gene TRBV7-9 combines with J gene TRBJ2-7; tentatively, D is TRBD2 (6 bases). There are 15 residues in the CDR3. Germline CDR1 is SEHNR and CDR2 is FQNEAQ (reference sequence). V dropped 5 bases and J dropped 2 bases, with 16 bases sitting between them. As DNA, the CDR3 is TGTGCCAGCAGCCAGGGTGGAGGGGCCCCCTACGAGCAGTACTTC. Translated: CASSQGGGAPYEQYF.

The V gene is TRBV3-1 (or the pseudogene TRBV3-2), the J gene TRBJ1-1; D perhaps matches TRBD1 (5 bases). This CDR3 region has 14 residues. Germline CDR1 reads LGHDT; CDR2 reads YNNKEL (reference sequence). V dropped 1 base and J dropped 5 bases, with 11 bases sitting between them. The CDR3 here is CASSQVGGETEAFF. CDR3 bases: TGTGCCAGCAGCCAAGTTGGGGGGGAGACTGAAGCTTTCTTT.

The V and J genes are TRBV19 and TRBJ1-1; D gene ambiguous. The V and J ends lost 7 bases and 0 bases respectively, with 15 bases between them. CDR1 is LNHDA, CDR2 SQIVND, per germline (reference sequence). The CDR3 contains 15 residues. In nucleotides, the CDR3 is TGTGCCAGTATCGCCGCGGGCACAGTGAACACTGAAGCTTTCTTT. This gives the protein CASIAAGTVNTEAFF.

V is TRBV19 and J is TRBJ2-4, with D maybe TRBD1 (6 bases). The germline CDR1 and CDR2 sequences are LNHDA and SQIVND (reference sequence). V gave up 0 bases and J gave up 0 bases, with 15 bases separating them. The CDR3 covers 18 residues. The CDR3 is CASSIDSKGDPAKNIQYF. The CDR3 DNA reads as TGTGCCAGTAGTATAGATTCGAAGGGGGACCCAGCCAAAAACATTCAGTACTTC. The whole variable domain, filled in from reference TRBV19 and TRBJ2-4, reads DGGITQSPKYLFRKEGQNVTLSCEQNLNHDAMYWYRQDPGQGLRLIYYSQIVNDFQKGDIAEGYSVSREKKESFPLTVTSAQKNPTAFYLCASSIDSKGDPAKNIQYFGAGTRLSVL.

V and J are TRBV5-5 and TRBJ2-5; 7 nucleotides match TRBD1. The V gene end was trimmed by 4 bases and the J gene end by 6 bases; junction bases not matched to a gene: 9. Germline V gene sequence: CDR1 SGHKS, CDR2 YYEKEE (reference sequence). This CDR3 contains 14 residues. The CDR3 DNA reads as TGTGCCAGCAGCCTATACAGGGGCAAGCAGACCCAGTACTTC. It is translated as CASSLYRGKQTQYF.

This chain uses TRBV3-1 (or the pseudogene TRBV3-2) with TRBJ2-2; D perhaps matches TRBD1 (5 bases). The germline CDR1 and CDR2 sequences are LGHDT and YNNKEL (reference sequence). The CDR3 has 16 residues. V shed 5 bases and J shed 1 base, with 14 bases lying between them. The CDR3 region is CASSLRTLQNTGELFF. Written as DNA, the CDR3 is TGTGCCAGCAGCTTGCGGACACTTCAGAACACCGGGGAGCTGTTTTTT.